One and the same sample provided the 25 T cell receptor beta chains below, sequenced in a study of shared clonotypes between healthy human individuals. The repertoire was sequenced with immunoSEQ multiplex PCR; TCRdb's copy has only in-frame clones and lacks some. There are 2.3 million or so clones in the sample; approximately 93% occur only once, and 0.39% lies in the top ten. Input material: naive CD4+ T cells from PBMCs. Subset of the sample: CD45RA+ positively selected. The source is a man aged 18 to 29 in good health. Some clones in this sample may be carry-over from other donors' samples.

The CDR3 spells CASSNGVRVDGMNTEAFF. The CDR3 DNA sequence: TGCGCCAGCAGTAATGGGGTCAGGGTAGACGGGATGAACACTGAAGCTTTCTTT. V usage is TRBV5-1 and J usage is TRBJ1-1; tentatively, D is TRBD1 (5 bases). Germline-derived CDR1 and CDR2 are SGHRS and YFSETQ. V was pared by 5 bases and J by 0 bases, with 23 bases between. The CDR3 loop spans 18 amino acids. Variable domain in full (rest from reference TRBV5-1 and TRBJ1-1): KAGVTQTPRYLIKTRGQQVTLSCSPISGHRSVSWYQQTPGQGLQFLFEYFSETQRNKGNFPGRFSGRQFSNSRSEMNVSTLELGDSALYLCASSNGVRVDGMNTEAFFGQGTRLTVV.

The gene calls are TRBV7-2 and TRBJ2-7; no reliable D call. The V gene lost 4 bases and the J gene lost 1 base, with 11 bases spanning the gap. This CDR3 contains 14 residues. Germline V lookup: CDR1 SGHTA, CDR2 FQGNSA. CDR3 in DNA: TGTGCCAGCAGCTATTCCCCACAGTCCTACGAGCAGTACTTC. This gives the protein CASSYSPQSYEQYF.

V is TRBV7-2 and J is TRBJ1-1; D unclear. In germline, CDR1 is SGHTA, CDR2 FQGNSA. The CDR3 totals 13 residues. Deletions cut 2 bases from V and 4 bases from J, with 8 bases between. The CDR3 here is CASSLYISTEAFF. Here the CDR3 DNA reads TGTGCCAGCAGCTTATATATCAGCACTGAAGCTTTCTTT.

About this clone itself: This CDR3 is also generated by other DNA sequences in the sample. The rearrangement links TRBV28 to TRBJ1-3; D call uncertain. CDR3 length: 15 residues. Germline CDR1 and CDR2: MDHEN and SYDVKM. Trimming left V 2 bases short and J 0 bases short, with 8 bases between. DNA of the CDR3: TGTGCCAGCAGTTTACCGGGGTTCTCTGGAAACACCATATATTTT. It is translated as CASSLPGFSGNTIYF.

This chain links TRBV7-9 with TRBJ1-1, with D perhaps matching TRBD1 (5 bases). V lost 5 bases, J lost 0 bases, and 13 bases lay in between. This CDR3 is 15 amino acids long. From germline, CDR1 is SEHNR and CDR2 FQNEAQ (reference sequence). The CDR3 sequence: CASSPSGGMNTEAFF. The CDR3 bases are TGTGCCAGCAGCCCCAGCGGGGGTATGAACACTGAAGCTTTCTTT.

This chain uses TRBV28 with TRBJ2-1; D is perhaps TRBD1 (6 bases). Germline CDR1 and CDR2: MDHEN and SYDVKM. The CDR3 is 20 amino acids. V lost 5 bases and J 1 base, leaving 27 bases between the germline ends. This chain's CDR3 is CASSGHSGTPLVGSYNEQFF. DNA of the CDR3: TGTGCCAGCAGTGGGCATTCCGGGACACCTCTCGTAGGGTCCTACAATGAGCAGTTCTTC.

J is TRBJ2-2 and V is TRBV4-3, with D tentatively TRBD2 (6 bases). This CDR3 has 17 amino acids. Germline V gives CDR1 LGHNA, CDR2 YSLEER. Trimming stripped 2 bases from V and 7 bases from J, with 20 bases between. The CDR3 DNA sequence: TGCGCCAGCAGCCAACGGACGTTTTGGGGAGGAGGCGGGGAGCTGTTTTTT. It encodes CASSQRTFWGGGGELFF.

V is TRBV10-3 and J is TRBJ2-7, with unresolved D. The CDR3 contains 14 residues. Trimming took 3 bases from V and 4 from J, leaving 13 bases between them. CDR1 and CDR2 (germline): ENHRY, SYGVKD. The CDR3 loop is CAISERRSDYEQYF. CDR3 in DNA: TGTGCCATCAGTGAACGGCGATCGGATTACGAGCAGTACTTC.

The chain carries TRBV21-1 and TRBJ2-3; TRBD1 is the table's D call, not checked against the DNA. TRBV21-1 is given as a pseudogene. The CDR3 contains 18 residues. CDR3: CASSKDTTGTGVTDTQYF. DNA for the CDR3: TGTGCCAGCAGCAAAGACACCACCGGGACAGGGGTCACAGATACGCAGTATTTT.

J is TRBJ2-3 and V is TRBV6-1; 7 bases align to TRBD2. The germline CDR1 and CDR2 sequences are MNHNS and SASEGT. Germline trimming cut 4 bases from V and 0 bases from J; bases unmatched to any gene: 7. This CDR3 is 16 amino acids long. CDR3 amino acids: CASSGLAGRSTDTQYF. CDR3 DNA sequence: TGTGCCAGCAGTGGGTTAGCGGGCCGTAGCACAGATACGCAGTATTTT.

The DNA of the CDR3 is TGCGCCAGCAGCTCCCCGACCGGGACTGCCACTGGCGAGCAGTACTTC. This codes for CASSSPTGTATGEQYF. The J gene is TRBJ2-7, the V gene TRBV5-1, with a tentative D call TRBD2 (6 bases). CDR1 is SGHRS, CDR2 YFSETQ, per germline. The CDR3 loop spans 16 amino acids. V lost 3 bases to trimming and J lost 6 bases, with 22 bases between them.

The V gene is TRBV5-1, the J gene TRBJ2-7; D is unresolved. The CDR3 runs 15 residues. With 5 bases removed from V and 5 bases from J, the gap between germline ends came to 20 bases. Germline CDR1 SGHRS, CDR2 YFSETQ. DNA for the CDR3: TGCGCCAGCAGACGCGCGGCTGGGCGGACCGACGAGCAGTACTTC. Protein product: CASRRAAGRTDEQYF.

The chain links TRBV28 to TRBJ2-2, with D perhaps matching TRBD1 or TRBD2 (6 bases each). The V end was cut by 3 bases, the J end by 4 bases, with 12 bases between. The CDR3 has 15 residues. Germline V CDR1 and CDR2: MDHEN, SYDVKM. The CDR3 region is CASSLGGASTGELFF. DNA of the CDR3: TGTGCCAGCAGTTTGGGGGGCGCAAGCACCGGGGAGCTGTTTTTT.

This clone turned up a few times. This rearrangement joins TRBV2 to TRBJ1-5, with D possibly TRBD1 on 5 matching bases. Trimming removed 7 bases from V and 4 bases from J, with 11 bases in between. The CDR3 has 13 amino acids. Per the germline V gene, CDR1 is SNHLY and CDR2 is FYNNEI. The CDR3 is CASTEQGNQPQHF. DNA for the CDR3: TGTGCCAGCACGGAGCAGGGAAATCAGCCCCAGCATTTT.

V and J are TRBV20-1 and TRBJ2-3; D remains unclear. With 6 bases removed from V and 9 bases from J, the gap between germline ends came to 13 bases. From germline, CDR1 is DFQATT and CDR2 SNEGSKA (reference sequence). The CDR3 extends over 11 amino acids. CDR3 sequence: CSAPVEGTQYF. The DNA for the CDR3 is TGCAGTGCCCCCGTGGAAGGGACGCAGTATTTT.

The V call is TRBV14, the J call TRBJ2-7, with TRBD2 identical over 7 bases. The CDR3 contains 14 residues. CDR1 and CDR2 (germline): SGHDN, FVKESK. V dropped 4 bases and J dropped 4; count of bases not matched to a gene: 7. The CDR3 region has the DNA TGTGCCAGCAGCCGGCGGCGGGAGACTTACGAGCAGTACTTC. It is translated as CASSRRRETYEQYF.

CDR3 sequence: CASSQVGPGAFF. The CDR3 DNA is TGTGCCAGCAGCCAAGTAGGACCGGGGGCTTTCTTT. This sequence joins TRBV14 and TRBJ1-1; D call uncertain. Per the germline V gene, CDR1 is SGHDN and CDR2 is FVKESK. This CDR3 is 12 amino acids long. Deletions cut 1 base from V and 11 bases from J, with 11 bases between.

In the case of this clone: Other DNA sequences within the sample encode an identical CDR3. The chain employs TRBV18 and TRBJ2-3, with D possibly matching TRBD2 (6 bases). Germline V CDR1 and CDR2: KGHSH, LQKENI. Trimming took 2 bases from V and 3 from J, leaving 9 bases between them. The CDR3 is 14 residues long. The CDR3 nucleotides read TGTGCCAGCTCACCATCCGGGGGAACAGATACGCAGTATTTT. As protein: CASSPSGGTDTQYF.

This clone is a singleton in its sample. This chain uses TRBV28 with TRBJ1-1; 7 bases agree with TRBD1. This CDR3 has 14 amino acids. Germline-derived CDR1 and CDR2 are MDHEN and SYDVKM. The V segment lost 5 bases and the J segment 7 bases; nucleotides outside the gene matches: 10. CDR3 bases: TGTGCCAGCAGTCCCGGGACAGTATGGGTTGAAGCTTTCTTT. Translated: CASSPGTVWVEAFF.

This chain uses TRBV5-1 with TRBJ2-5, with D perhaps matching TRBD1 (5 bases). V was shortened by 4 bases and J by 2 bases, with 15 bases between the two germline ends. The CDR3 is 15 amino acids. Germline CDR1 and CDR2: SGHRS and YFSETQ. Here the CDR3 reads CASSPGREAQETQYF. The CDR3 region has the DNA TGCGCCAGCAGCCCCGGCAGGGAAGCGCAAGAGACCCAGTACTTC. The variable domain in full, completed from reference TRBV5-1 and TRBJ2-5, reads KAGVTQTPRYLIKTRGQQVTLSCSPISGHRSVSWYQQTPGQGLQFLFEYFSETQRNKGNFPGRFSGRQFSNSRSEMNVSTLELGDSALYLCASSPGREAQETQYFGPGTRLLVL.

The rearrangement uses TRBV18 and TRBJ1-1, with 8 bases fitting TRBD1. Germline loops: CDR1 KGHSH, CDR2 LQKENI. Trimming cost V 6 bases and J 1 base; bases outside gene matches: 7. The CDR3 runs 15 residues. The CDR3: CASSAGGPTNTEAFF. CDR3 DNA sequence: TGTGCCAGCTCGGCAGGGGGCCCCACGAACACTGAAGCTTTCTTT. Filled out from reference TRBV18 and TRBJ1-1, the complete variable domain reads NAGVMQNPRHLVRRRGQEARLRCSPMKGHSHVYWYRQLPEEGLKFMVYLQKENIIDESGMPKERFSAEFPKEGPSILRIQQVVRGDSAAYFCASSAGGPTNTEAFFGQGTRLTVV.

The chain has TRBV9 and TRBJ1-2; D unclear. Germline CDR1 SGDLS, CDR2 YYNGEE. The CDR3 sequence is 13 residues long. With 2 bases removed from V and 1 base from J, the gap between germline ends came to 6 bases. The CDR3: CASSVGNNYGYTF. DNA of the CDR3: TGTGCCAGCAGCGTGGGCAATAACTATGGCTACACCTTC.

The V call is TRBV5-1, the J call TRBJ1-4, with 9 bases that match TRBD1. The J segment lost 3 bases and the V segment lost 4 bases, leaving 7 bases of the junction unmatched. Germline CDR1 is SGHRS and CDR2 is YFSETQ. This CDR3 comprises 16 residues. The CDR3 spells CASSPGTGPPNEKLFF. As DNA, the CDR3 is TGCGCCAGCAGCCCGGGGACAGGGCCCCCTAATGAAAAACTGTTTTTT. Variable domain in full (rest from reference TRBV5-1 and TRBJ1-4): KAGVTQTPRYLIKTRGQQVTLSCSPISGHRSVSWYQQTPGQGLQFLFEYFSETQRNKGNFPGRFSGRQFSNSRSEMNVSTLELGDSALYLCASSPGTGPPNEKLFFGSGTQLSVL.

This CDR3 reads CASSSGTGPYEQYF. The CDR3 DNA reads TGTGCCAGCAGCTCAGGGACAGGACCCTACGAGCAGTACTTC. This rearrangement joins TRBV7-8 to TRBJ2-7, with TRBD1 identical over 8 bases. V trimming: 4 bases; J trimming: 2 bases; junction bases outside the gene matches: 4. This CDR3 spans 14 amino acids. Germline CDR1 and CDR2: SGHVS and FQNEAQ.

This sequence joins TRBV28 and TRBJ1-6, with D unclear. Germline V gene sequence: CDR1 MDHEN, CDR2 SYDVKM. The CDR3 sequence is 13 residues long. Trimming stripped 2 bases from V and 10 bases from J, with 9 bases between. DNA of the CDR3: TGTGCCAGCAGTTTACCTCCGGAGTCACCCCTCCACTTT. It codes for CASSLPPESPLHF.